The entry below gives a single T cell receptor beta chain sequence along with its context. Libraries were prepared by immunoSEQ multiplex PCR; TCRdb keeps only in-frame clonotypes and omits some of them. This repertoire shows around 50,000 clones, approximately 77% found once; its top ten account for over 2%. Germline V CDR1 and CDR2: LNHNV, YYDKDF (reference sequence). The CDR3 totals 16 residues. The V gene lost 0 bases and the J gene lost 4 bases, with 13 bases spanning the gap. This sample was included in a study of OX40 agonist ivuxolimab in advanced cancers. The sequence was obtained from an adult with an advanced solid tumor such as melanoma, head and neck, liver or kidney cancer. The sequencing here drew on CD4+ or CD8+ T cells sorted from blood, taken in a trial of the OX40 agonist ivuxolimab. The chain links TRBV15 to TRBJ1-3, with D uncertain. The CDR3: CATSRDPRARGNTIYF. Written as DNA, the CDR3 is TGTGCCACCAGCAGAGATCCAAGGGCTAGGGGAAACACCATATATTTT. The variable domain in full, with the rest retrieved from reference TRBV15 and TRBJ1-3, is DAMVIQNPRYQVTQFGKPVTLSCSQTLNHNVMYWYQQKSSQAPKLLFHYYDKDFNNEADTPDNFQSRRPNTSFCFLDIRSPGLGDTAMYLCATSRDPRARGNTIYFGEGSWLTVV.